The clone carrying this T cell receptor beta chain was seen a handful of times. The antigen is unknown. This specimen belongs to a study of blood T cells in healthy people across ages. For the second PCR, which ran for about 6 to 11 cycles, a sample-barcoded 5' primer and a J-beta primer mix were used. A single record per CDR3 protein comes from TCRdb applying MiXCR to the 5' RACE reads. The table has over 1,200,000 distinct CDR3 sequences, 59% seen once. The study, taken as a whole, reports: Unsorted PBMC input precluded a conclusive naive versus antigen-experienced comparison.

Sequences were obtained from blood. This receptor was obtained from a man between 18 and 35 years old in good health.

The CDR3 loop reads CASSAVSYTF. The CDR3 region has the DNA TGTGCCAGCAGTGCGGTTAGCTACACCTTC. The chain employs TRBV2 and TRBJ1-2; D ambiguous. The CDR3 has 10 amino acids. CDR1 SNHLY and CDR2 FYNNEI come from the germline V gene. Trimming left V 4 bases short and J 9 bases short, with 6 bases between.